This passage covers 27 T cell receptor beta chains from one sample sequenced in a study of technical replicates of blood from a few donors (dated by TCRdb to the late 2010s). Library prep was done by the immunoSEQ multiplex PCR assay. TCRdb holds this immuneACCESS table with in-frame rearrangements only. Some clones are missing; in checked studies, unresolved V genes explain under half, and the rest has no known cause. This sample lists about 98,000 clones; around 95% were detected once. The ten largest make up roughly 0.23% of the sample. Source material: T cells isolated from PBMCs. These receptors all come from a human donor in good health.

The CDR3 nucleotides read TGTGCCAGCAGCCTTGGAGCGGGGTTTTACGCAGATACGCAGTATTTT. Translating gives CASSLGAGFYADTQYF. The chain links TRBV28 to TRBJ2-3; 7 bases map to TRBD2. The CDR3 sequence is 16 residues long. Germline assignment: CDR1 MDHEN and CDR2 SYDVKM. V trimming: 6 bases; J trimming: 4 bases; junction bases outside the gene matches: 13.

The chain recombines TRBV11-3 with TRBJ1-2, with D possibly matching TRBD1 (5 bases). Trimming shortened V by 1 base and J by 4 bases, and 13 bases separated the two germline ends. CDR3 size: 15 residues. CDR1 is SGHNT and CDR2 is YENEEA in the germline V gene. The chain's CDR3 is CASSLAGDSVYGYTF. CDR3 sequence (DNA): TGTGCCAGCAGCTTAGCTGGTGACAGCGTCTATGGCTACACCTTC.

The chain employs TRBV18 and TRBJ1-5, with a tentative D call TRBD1 (5 bases). Germline loops: CDR1 KGHSH, CDR2 LQKENI. The CDR3 runs to 16 residues. The V gene lost 6 bases and the J gene lost 2 bases, with 17 bases spanning the gap. CDR3 nucleotides: TGTGCCAGCTCTCGCACCCAGGGCGACGGCAATCAGCCCCAGCATTTT. This codes for CASSRTQGDGNQPQHF.

The rearrangement joins TRBV7-9 to TRBJ2-7; possible D gene TRBD1, 5 bases. V lost 2 bases to trimming and J lost 5 bases, with 7 bases between them. CDR1 and CDR2 (germline): SEHNR, FQNEAQ (reference sequence). The CDR3 is made up of 12 amino acids. CDR3 sequence reads: CASSLTTDEQYF. The CDR3 DNA reads as TGTGCCAGCAGCTTAACGACAGACGAGCAGTACTTC.

V usage is TRBV5-1 and J usage is TRBJ2-3; 8 bases align to TRBD2. V lost 0 bases and J lost 5; bases outside the gene matches: 5. CDR3 length: 15 amino acids. CDR1 is SGHRS and CDR2 is YFSETQ in the germline V gene. The CDR3 nucleotides are TGCGCCAGCAGCTTGGAAGGACTAGCTAGAGATACGCAGTATTTT. Its translation: CASSLEGLARDTQYF.

This chain joins TRBV15 and TRBJ2-5; unclear D gene. Germline lookup yields CDR1 LNHNV and CDR2 YYDKDF (reference sequence). CDR3 length equals 12 residues. V lost 8 bases and J lost 2, with 9 bases in between. For the CDR3, the DNA is TGTGCCACCGCAGGCTCTCAAGAGACCCAGTACTTC. Translation: CATAGSQETQYF.

A single count supports this clone. J is TRBJ2-3 and V is TRBV5-1, with D tentatively TRBD2 (6 bases). Germline assignment: CDR1 SGHRS and CDR2 YFSETQ. The CDR3 extends over 17 amino acids. Trimming took off 2 bases at V and 2 bases at J, with 18 bases between the two ends. This CDR3 is CASSLRTMVDITDTQYF. The CDR3 bases are TGCGCCAGCAGCTTACGGACTATGGTGGACATCACAGATACGCAGTATTTT.

The chain joins TRBV5-1 to TRBJ2-7, with 12 bases aligning to TRBD2. This CDR3 has 18 amino acids. From germline, CDR1 is SGHRS and CDR2 YFSETQ. V was pared by 7 bases and J by 6 bases, with 20 bases of the junction left unmatched. CDR3 sequence (DNA): TGCGCCAGCTCCAGAGGGGGGCCATTGGGACTAGCGGGCGTCGAGCAGTACTTC. Residues: CASSRGGPLGLAGVEQYF.

The gene calls are TRBV4-1 and TRBJ2-1; 8 positions agree with TRBD2. Germline V lookup: CDR1 MGHRA, CDR2 YSYEKL. The CDR3 consists of 19 residues. Trimming at V came to 3 bases and at J to 0 bases, leaving 13 bases not matched to a gene. The CDR3 DNA sequence: TGCGCCAGCAGCCAGGAAGCGTACATAGCGGGGAGCTCCTACAATGAGCAGTTCTTC. Translated: CASSQEAYIAGSSYNEQFF.

This chain uses TRBV9 with TRBJ2-1, with D tentatively TRBD2 (6 bases). Germline assignment: CDR1 SGDLS and CDR2 YYNGEE. V lost 3 bases and J 1 base, leaving 11 bases between the germline ends. This CDR3 is 15 amino acids long. The CDR3 reads CASSASARSYNEQFF. The CDR3 coding sequence is TGTGCCAGCAGCGCTAGCGCCCGGTCCTACAATGAGCAGTTCTTC. The full variable domain, its missing parts supplied by reference TRBV9 and TRBJ2-1, is DSGVTQTPKHLITATGQRVTLRCSPRSGDLSVYWYQQSLDQGLQFLIQYYNGEERAKGNILERFSAQQFPDLHSELNLSSLELGDSALYFCASSASARSYNEQFFGPGTRLTVL.

This chain joins TRBV28 and TRBJ2-1; D might be TRBD1 (6 bases). V was trimmed by 6 bases and J by 4 bases, leaving 13 bases between them. The CDR3 has 14 amino acids. Germline V gene lookup returns CDR1 MDHEN and CDR2 SYDVKM. DNA of the CDR3: TGTGCCAGCAGCCTGGGGACACCATACAATGAGCAGTTCTTC. It translates to CASSLGTPYNEQFF.

The table lists this clone with a count of one. Here the CDR3 reads CATKQGWGTEAFF. For the CDR3, the DNA is TGTGCCACGAAACAGGGATGGGGCACTGAAGCTTTCTTT. The gene calls are TRBV19 and TRBJ1-1; possible D gene TRBD1, 6 bases. The CDR3 is 13 residues long. The V end lost 10 bases, the J end lost 4 bases, and 16 bases lay between the germline ends. Germline V CDR1 and CDR2: LNHDA, SQIVND (reference sequence).

This chain links TRBV28 with TRBJ1-2; D gene unclear. The CDR3 extends over 17 amino acids. Germline V gives CDR1 MDHEN, CDR2 SYDVKM. V lost 8 bases to trimming and J lost 4 bases, with 26 bases between them. The CDR3 loop is CASGPYSGGRYLYGYTF. CDR3 DNA sequence: TGTGCCAGCGGTCCATACAGCGGAGGCCGGTATCTCTATGGCTACACCTTC.

The V call is TRBV9, the J call TRBJ1-4; 7 bases are shared with TRBD1. The V gene's germline CDR1 is SGDLS and CDR2 YYNGEE. The CDR3 has 13 amino acids. Trimming removed 3 bases from V and 7 bases from J; junction bases left unmatched: 3. CDR3 protein: CASSGGTAEKLFF. For the CDR3, the DNA is TGTGCCAGCAGCGGGGGGACAGCTGAAAAACTGTTTTTT. Variable domain in full (rest from reference TRBV9 and TRBJ1-4): DSGVTQTPKHLITATGQRVTLRCSPRSGDLSVYWYQQSLDQGLQFLIQYYNGEERAKGNILERFSAQQFPDLHSELNLSSLELGDSALYFCASSGGTAEKLFFGSGTQLSVL.

The rearrangement uses TRBV25-1 and TRBJ1-3; 7 bases are shared with TRBD1. The germline gives CDR1 MGHDK, CDR2 SYGVNS. The CDR3 has 15 residues. With V trimmed by 1 base and J by 4 bases, 4 bases remained unmatched. The CDR3 is CASSESQGHGNTIYF. The CDR3 DNA sequence: TGTGCCAGCAGTGAATCACAGGGGCACGGAAACACCATATATTTT.

The chain couples TRBV4-1 to TRBJ2-3; the D gene is possibly TRBD2 (5 bases). The germline gives CDR1 MGHRA, CDR2 YSYEKL. V lost 1 base, J lost 0 bases, and 5 bases lay in between. The CDR3 runs 14 residues. In DNA form, the CDR3 reads TGCGCCAGCAGCCAAGGCGGGAGCACAGATACGCAGTATTTT. Translating gives CASSQGGSTDTQYF.

The chain is built from TRBV5-1 and TRBJ2-5; 9 bases map to TRBD2. The length of the CDR3 is 16 residues. Germline trimming cut 4 bases from V and 2 bases from J; bases unmatched to any gene: 9. Germline values: CDR1 SGHRS, CDR2 YFSETQ. The CDR3 sequence is CASSPTGTSFQETQYF. DNA of the CDR3: TGCGCCAGCAGCCCGACCGGGACTAGCTTTCAAGAGACCCAGTACTTC.

The chain couples TRBV7-9 to TRBJ2-7, with 7 bases matching TRBD1. Germline V gene sequence: CDR1 SEHNR, CDR2 FQNEAQ (reference sequence). The CDR3 sequence is 16 residues long. V dropped 6 bases and J dropped 0; count of bases not matched to a gene: 11. CDR3 DNA sequence: TGTGCCAGCAGTTCCGCGACAGGGACGTTCTCCTACGAGCAGTACTTC. Protein: CASSSATGTFSYEQYF.

The rearrangement links TRBV6-5 to TRBJ1-2; 9 nucleotides align to TRBD1. Germline CDR1 MNHEY, CDR2 SVGAGI. CDR3 length: 15 amino acids. After removal of 6 bases from V and 7 bases from J, the junction contained 12 bases not matched to a gene. In DNA form, the CDR3 reads TGTGCCAGCAGCCCCCAGGGACAGGGTCTACGTGGCTACACCTTC. Amino acid sequence: CASSPQGQGLRGYTF.

This clone has just one count. The chain recombines TRBV5-1 with TRBJ2-1; 11 bases fit TRBD2. Germline CDR1 is SGHRS and CDR2 is YFSETQ. The CDR3 loop spans 16 amino acids. Germline trimming cut 0 bases from V and 3 bases from J; bases unmatched to any gene: 2. This chain's CDR3 is CASSLGLAGSYNEQFF. DNA of the CDR3: TGCGCCAGCAGCTTGGGACTAGCGGGAAGCTACAATGAGCAGTTCTTC. Variable domain in full (rest from reference TRBV5-1 and TRBJ2-1): KAGVTQTPRYLIKTRGQQVTLSCSPISGHRSVSWYQQTPGQGLQFLFEYFSETQRNKGNFPGRFSGRQFSNSRSEMNVSTLELGDSALYLCASSLGLAGSYNEQFFGPGTRLTVL.

The table lists this clone with a few counts. The chain employs TRBV9 and TRBJ2-5; D is ambiguous. Trimming shortened V by 0 bases and J by 4 bases, and 13 bases separated the two germline ends. CDR3 length equals 15 residues. The germline V gene has CDR1 SGDLS and CDR2 YYNGEE. CDR3 nucleotides: TGTGCCAGCAGCGTAGTGTCCCGGAGCGTAGAGACCCAGTACTTC. It encodes CASSVVSRSVETQYF. The full variable domain, its missing parts supplied by reference TRBV9 and TRBJ2-5, is DSGVTQTPKHLITATGQRVTLRCSPRSGDLSVYWYQQSLDQGLQFLIQYYNGEERAKGNILERFSAQQFPDLHSELNLSSLELGDSALYFCASSVVSRSVETQYFGPGTRLLVL.

On this clone: In the same sample, other DNA sequences code for this CDR3. The rearrangement links TRBV30 to TRBJ1-5, with a tentative D call TRBD1 (6 bases). Trimming left V 1 base short and J 7 bases short, with 11 bases between. Looked up from germline, CDR1 is GTSNPN and CDR2 is SVGIG (reference sequence). The CDR3 has 13 residues. In DNA, the CDR3 is TGTGCCTGGAGTGGTACAGGGAACCAGCCCCAGCATTTT. Its translation is CAWSGTGNQPQHF. Complete variable domain (other parts from reference TRBV30 and TRBJ1-5): SQTIHQWPATLVQPVGSPLSLECTVEGTSNPNLYWYRQAAGRGLQLLFYSVGIGQISSEVPQNLSASRPQDRQFILSSKKLLLSDSGFYLCAWSGTGNQPQHFGDGTRLSIL.

This chain links TRBV11-2 with TRBJ2-1; tentative D call: TRBD2 (5 bases). Trimming took 0 bases from V and 0 from J, leaving 15 bases between them. Per the germline V gene, CDR1 is SGHAT and CDR2 is FQNNGV. The CDR3 runs 18 residues. CDR3 sequence: CASSLDLGGEYSYNEQFF. The CDR3 coding sequence is TGTGCCAGCAGCTTAGATCTTGGAGGCGAATACTCCTACAATGAGCAGTTCTTC. The whole variable domain, filled in from reference TRBV11-2 and TRBJ2-1, reads EAGVAQSPRYKIIEKRQSVAFWCNPISGHATLYWYQQILGQGPKLLIQFQNNGVVDDSQLPKDRFSAERLKGVDSTLKIQPAKLEDSAVYLCASSLDLGGEYSYNEQFFGPGTRLTVL.

This chain joins TRBV4-1 and TRBJ2-2; the D gene is possibly TRBD1 (5 bases). The germline CDR1 and CDR2 sequences are MGHRA and YSYEKL. Trimming took off 4 bases at V and 1 base at J, with 7 bases between the two ends. This CDR3 spans 14 amino acids. The CDR3 loop reads CASSPQENTGELFF. As DNA, the CDR3 is TGCGCCAGCAGCCCACAGGAGAACACCGGGGAGCTGTTTTTT.

The chain links TRBV18 to TRBJ1-5; D remains ambiguous. The CDR3 spans 13 residues. The germline CDR1 and CDR2 sequences are KGHSH and LQKENI. Trimming took 2 bases from V and 6 from J, leaving 8 bases between them. CDR3 loop: CASSPDSSQPQHF. The DNA for the CDR3 is TGTGCCAGCTCACCAGACTCCAGTCAGCCCCAGCATTTT.

Only one count was recorded for this clone. The junction and the germline gene differ at one end; a read error may be behind it. V usage is TRBV6-1 and J usage is TRBJ2-7; D unresolved. The CDR3 runs to 15 residues. Germline V CDR1 and CDR2: MNHNS, SASEGT. The CDR3 is CASREVRQLSYEQYF. CDR3 coding DNA: TGTGCCAGCAGGGAAGTAAGGCAACTATCCTACGAGCAGTACTTC.

As for this clone: A junction end diverges from the germline sequence, so it may reflect a read error. The rearrangement uses TRBV18 and TRBJ2-7; D is perhaps TRBD1 (6 bases). Germline V gene data show CDR1 as KGHSH and CDR2 as LQKENI. The CDR3 contains 15 residues. The CDR3 is CASSPRGQSSYGQYF. In DNA form, the CDR3 reads TGTGCCAGCTCACCACGCGGACAGAGCTCCTACGGGCAGTACTTC.